These 19 T cell receptor beta chains were sequenced from one sample in a study of OX40 agonist ivuxolimab in advanced cancers. Measured with immunoSEQ multiplex PCR; TCRdb has only the in-frame clones, and not every one. Of just under 8,000 clones in the sample, roughly 89% were seen once. The source material was CD4+ or CD8+ T cells sorted from blood, sampled in a trial of the OX40 agonist ivuxolimab. The receptors here all came from an adult with an advanced solid tumor such as melanoma, head and neck, liver or kidney cancer.

Comment on this clone: One junction end does not reproduce the germline sequence, and a read error may be involved. The rearrangement joins TRBV5-1 to TRBJ2-3, with 9 bases identical to TRBD1. This CDR3 is 15 amino acids long. CDR1 and CDR2 (germline): SGHRS, YFSETQ. CDR3 sequence reads: CVSSLQGARTDTQYF. The CDR3 nucleotides read TGCGTCAGCAGCCTACAGGGGGCCCGCACAGATACGCAGTATTTT.

The chain uses TRBV4-3 and TRBJ2-7; D unclear. The V and J ends lost 0 bases and 1 base respectively, with 19 bases between them. This CDR3 has 18 amino acids. CDR1 and CDR2 (germline): LGHNA, YSLEER. In DNA form, the CDR3 reads TGCGCCAGCAGCCAAGAACCCTCAAGTGGCGCCGAGTCCTACGAGCAGTACTTC. Its protein is CASSQEPSSGAESYEQYF.

In this sample, this clone turned up a few times. V usage is TRBV25-1 and J usage is TRBJ1-6, with 12 nucleotides matching TRBD1. V lost 6 bases to trimming and J lost 2 bases; unmatched junction nucleotides: 2. CDR3 length: 16 residues. CDR1 MGHDK and CDR2 SYGVNS come from the germline V gene. The CDR3 nucleotides read TGTGCCAGCAGGGGACAGGGGGCAGCCTATAATTCACCCCTCCACTTT. Translating it yields CASRGQGAAYNSPLHF. The full variable domain, with the rest looked up from reference TRBV25-1 and TRBJ1-6, is EADIYQTPRYLVIGTGKKITLECSQTMGHDKMYWYQQDPGMELHLIHYSYGVNSTEKGDLSSESTVSRIRTEHFPLTLESARPSHTSQYLCASRGQGAAYNSPLHFGNGTRLTVT.

This chain uses TRBV4-1 with TRBJ1-4, with D tentatively TRBD1 (6 bases). Germline V gene sequence: CDR1 MGHRA, CDR2 YSYEKL. The CDR3 is 15 residues long. Trimming shortened V by 1 base and J by 8 bases, and 14 bases separated the two germline ends. The CDR3 bases are TGCGCCAGCAGCCAAGTTGCGGGGGCGAACGAAAAACTGTTTTTT. It specifies CASSQVAGANEKLFF.

The chain joins TRBV15 to TRBJ2-1; D remains unclear. This CDR3 contains 14 residues. Trimming left V 0 bases short and J 7 bases short, with 10 bases between. Germline V gene data show CDR1 as LNHNV and CDR2 as YYDKDF (reference sequence). DNA of the CDR3: TGTGCCACCAGCAGAGAAGTTTTTAGGAATGAGCAGTTCTTC. It translates to CATSREVFRNEQFF.

V is TRBV7-8 and J is TRBJ1-2; possibly TRBD1 for D (5 bases). Trimming pared 5 bases from V and 6 bases from J, leaving 13 bases between. Germline V gives CDR1 SGHVS, CDR2 FQNEAQ. The CDR3 extends over 13 amino acids. The CDR3 reads CASSPIRGDGYTF. The CDR3 nucleotides read TGTGCCAGCAGCCCCATAAGGGGAGATGGCTACACCTTC.

This clone was picked up a small number of times. This chain joins TRBV15 and TRBJ2-1; unclear D gene. Germline CDR1 LNHNV, CDR2 YYDKDF (reference sequence). Between the trimmed V and J ends, which lost 3 bases and 7 bases, there was a span of 16 bases. This CDR3 has 15 residues. The CDR3 spells CATSRAIQNLNEQFF. CDR3 nucleotides: TGTGCCACCAGCAGGGCCATACAGAACTTGAATGAGCAGTTCTTC.

V usage is TRBV4-2 and J usage is TRBJ1-4, with D possibly matching TRBD1 (5 bases). CDR1 and CDR2 (germline): LGHNA, YNFKEQ. V lost 0 bases, J lost 8 bases, and 13 bases lay in between. CDR3 length: 15 amino acids. The CDR3 here is CASSQDPGGTEKLFF. Here the CDR3 DNA reads TGTGCCAGCAGCCAAGATCCGGGGGGGACCGAAAAACTGTTTTTT.

The rearrangement links TRBV6-6 to TRBJ1-6; TRBD1 agrees at 7 bases. After removal of 5 bases from V and 7 bases from J, the junction contained 8 bases not matched to a gene. The germline gives CDR1 MNHNY, CDR2 SVGAGI (reference sequence). The CDR3 length is 15 residues. In nucleotides, the CDR3 is TGTGCCAGCAGTAATATCGGGACAGAAAATTCACCCCTCCACTTT. It encodes CASSNIGTENSPLHF.

The gene calls are TRBV7-2 and TRBJ1-5, with D uncertain. This CDR3 region has 15 residues. V lost 1 base and J 3 bases, leaving 10 bases between the germline ends. Germline-derived CDR1 and CDR2 are SGHTA and FQGNSA. The CDR3 DNA reads TGTGCCAGCAGCTTAGGTACCAACTACAATCAGCCCCAGCATTTT. Translating gives CASSLGTNYNQPQHF.

The rearrangement links TRBV10-3 to TRBJ2-7, with 9 bases aligning to TRBD1. The length of the CDR3 is 15 residues. Germline trimming cut 0 bases from V and 4 bases from J; bases unmatched to any gene: 4. Germline assignment: CDR1 ENHRY and CDR2 SYGVKD. The CDR3 region is CAISESGTGMYEQYF. CDR3 sequence (DNA): TGTGCCATCAGTGAGTCAGGGACAGGGATGTACGAGCAGTACTTC.

This clone was counted only a few times. The CDR3 spells CASRLPSATGELFF. CDR3 in DNA: TGTGCCAGCAGATTACCTAGCGCTACCGGGGAGCTGTTTTTT. The chain employs TRBV28 and TRBJ2-2, with D possibly TRBD2 on 6 matching bases. CDR1 and CDR2 from the germline V gene are MDHEN and SYDVKM. V lost 6 bases to trimming and J lost 5 bases, with 13 bases between them. The CDR3 is 14 amino acids.

V and J are TRBV4-1 and TRBJ2-7, with 15 bases aligning to TRBD2. V trimming: 3 bases; J trimming: 6 bases; junction bases outside the gene matches: 6. This CDR3 has 16 amino acids. Germline V gene sequence: CDR1 MGHRA, CDR2 YSYEKL. The CDR3 DNA is TGCGCCAGCAGCCAGCGCGGACTAGCGGGGGGGGTCGAGCAGTACTTC. Translated, it gives CASSQRGLAGGVEQYF.

The chain uses TRBV2 and TRBJ2-1, with TRBD2 identical over 15 bases. V shed 8 bases, J shed 10 bases, and the junction held 6 bases outside the gene matches. The CDR3 has 14 residues. Germline-derived CDR1 and CDR2 are SNHLY and FYNNEI. CDR3 sequence: CASGLAGGLGEQFF. CDR3 DNA: TGTGCCAGCGGACTAGCGGGAGGGCTTGGAGAGCAGTTCTTC.

This chain joins TRBV4-1 and TRBJ1-5; D gene ambiguous. The CDR3 is 17 amino acids. CDR1 and CDR2 from the germline V gene are MGHRA and YSYEKL. V lost 0 bases to trimming and J lost 2 bases, with 14 bases between them. CDR3 protein: CASSQDSSLRGNQPQHF. Here the CDR3 DNA reads TGCGCCAGCAGCCAAGATTCGAGTCTACGAGGCAATCAGCCCCAGCATTTT.

The V call is TRBV5-8, the J call TRBJ1-4, with TRBD1 identical over 7 bases. Germline V CDR1 and CDR2: SGHTS, YDEGEE. CDR3 length: 19 residues. The V gene end was trimmed by 1 base and the J gene end by 2 bases; junction bases not matched to a gene: 14. The CDR3 DNA sequence: TGTGCCAGCAGCTTGAGGCAGGGGGGCGCGATCCTGACTAATGAAAAACTGTTTTTT. It specifies CASSLRQGGAILTNEKLFF.

The CDR3 here is CASSQASGRGPFF. As DNA, the CDR3 is TGCGCCAGCAGCCAGGCCAGCGGGAGGGGGCCGTTCTTC. The chain couples TRBV4-3 to TRBJ2-1; 10 bases are a match to TRBD2. Germline trimming cut 3 bases from V and 15 bases from J; bases unmatched to any gene: 8. Germline V lookup: CDR1 LGHNA, CDR2 YSLEER. CDR3 length equals 13 residues.

The J gene is TRBJ2-7, the V gene TRBV7-2; TRBD1 matches at 7 bases. CDR3 length: 14 amino acids. Trimming at V came to 5 bases and at J to 6 bases, leaving 10 bases not matched to a gene. Germline V gene sequence: CDR1 SGHTA, CDR2 FQGNSA. Here the CDR3 reads CASSAWDSRTEQYF. In nucleotides, the CDR3 is TGTGCCAGCAGCGCCTGGGACAGCCGTACCGAGCAGTACTTC.

V usage is TRBV5-1 and J usage is TRBJ2-6; D unresolved. Per the germline V gene, CDR1 is SGHRS and CDR2 is YFSETQ. CDR3 length: 22 residues. V was cut by 1 base and J by 1 base, with 27 bases left in between. The CDR3 loop reads CASSLTPVFGSVARSGANVLTF. Here the CDR3 DNA reads TGCGCCAGCAGCTTGACTCCGGTCTTCGGCTCGGTTGCGAGGTCTGGGGCCAACGTCCTGACTTTC.